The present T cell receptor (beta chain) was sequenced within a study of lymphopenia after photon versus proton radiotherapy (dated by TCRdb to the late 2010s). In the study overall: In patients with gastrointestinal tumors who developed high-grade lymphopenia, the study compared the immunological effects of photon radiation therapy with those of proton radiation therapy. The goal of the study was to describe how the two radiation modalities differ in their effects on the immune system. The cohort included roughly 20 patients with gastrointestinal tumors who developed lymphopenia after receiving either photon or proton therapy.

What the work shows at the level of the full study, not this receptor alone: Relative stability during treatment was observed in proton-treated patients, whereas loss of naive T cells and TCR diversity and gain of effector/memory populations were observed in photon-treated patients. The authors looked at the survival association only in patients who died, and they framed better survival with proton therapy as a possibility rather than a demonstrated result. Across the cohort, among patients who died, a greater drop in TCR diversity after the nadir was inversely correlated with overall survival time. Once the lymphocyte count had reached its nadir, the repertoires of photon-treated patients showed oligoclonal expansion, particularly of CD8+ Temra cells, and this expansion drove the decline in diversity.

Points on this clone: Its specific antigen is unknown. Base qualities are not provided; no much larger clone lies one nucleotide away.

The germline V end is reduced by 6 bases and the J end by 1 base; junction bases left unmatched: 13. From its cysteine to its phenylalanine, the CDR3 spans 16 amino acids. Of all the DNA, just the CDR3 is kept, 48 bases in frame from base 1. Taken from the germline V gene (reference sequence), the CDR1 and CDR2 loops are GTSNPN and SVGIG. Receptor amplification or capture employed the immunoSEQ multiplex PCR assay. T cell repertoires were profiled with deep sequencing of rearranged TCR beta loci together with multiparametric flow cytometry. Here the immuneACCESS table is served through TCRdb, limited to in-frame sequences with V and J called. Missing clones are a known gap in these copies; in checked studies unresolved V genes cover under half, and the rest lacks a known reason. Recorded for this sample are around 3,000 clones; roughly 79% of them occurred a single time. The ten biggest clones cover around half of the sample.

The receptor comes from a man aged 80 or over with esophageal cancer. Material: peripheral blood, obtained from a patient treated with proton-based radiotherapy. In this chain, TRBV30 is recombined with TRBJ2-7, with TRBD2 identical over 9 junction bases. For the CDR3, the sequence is CACNTPGTSSSYEQYF. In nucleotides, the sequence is TGTGCCTGTAATACTCCCGGGACTAGCTCTTCCTACGAGCAGTACTTC.